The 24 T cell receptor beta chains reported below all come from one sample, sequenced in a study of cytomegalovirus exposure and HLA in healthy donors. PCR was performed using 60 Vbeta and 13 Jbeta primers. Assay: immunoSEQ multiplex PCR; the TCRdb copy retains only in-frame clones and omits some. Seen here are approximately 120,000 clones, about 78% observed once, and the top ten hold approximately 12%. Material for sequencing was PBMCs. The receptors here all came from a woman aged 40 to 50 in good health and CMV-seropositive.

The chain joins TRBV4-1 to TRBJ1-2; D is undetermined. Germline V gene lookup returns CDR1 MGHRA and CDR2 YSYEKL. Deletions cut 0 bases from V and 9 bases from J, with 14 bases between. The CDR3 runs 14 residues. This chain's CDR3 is CASSQDTGGWRYTF. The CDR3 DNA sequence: TGCGCCAGCAGCCAAGATACGGGAGGGTGGCGCTACACCTTC.

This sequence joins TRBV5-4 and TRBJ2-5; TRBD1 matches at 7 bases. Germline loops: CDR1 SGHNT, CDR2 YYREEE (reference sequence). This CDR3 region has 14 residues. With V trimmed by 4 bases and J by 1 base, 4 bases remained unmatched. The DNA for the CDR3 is TGTGCCAGCAGCACCGGGGACAGCCAAGAGACCCAGTACTTC. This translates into CASSTGDSQETQYF.

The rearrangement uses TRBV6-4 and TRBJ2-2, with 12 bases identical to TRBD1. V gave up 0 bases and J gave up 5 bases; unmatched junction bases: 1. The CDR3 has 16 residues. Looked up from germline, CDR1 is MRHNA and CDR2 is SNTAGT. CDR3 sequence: CASSDSGQGATGELFF. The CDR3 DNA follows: TGTGCCAGCAGTGACTCGGGACAGGGGGCTACCGGGGAGCTGTTTTTT.

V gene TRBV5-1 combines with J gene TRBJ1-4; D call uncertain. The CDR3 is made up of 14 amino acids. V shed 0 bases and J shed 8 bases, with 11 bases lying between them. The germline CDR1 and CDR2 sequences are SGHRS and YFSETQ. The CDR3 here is CASSLDGSREKLFF. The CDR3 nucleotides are TGCGCCAGCAGCTTGGACGGGTCGAGGGAAAAACTGTTTTTT.

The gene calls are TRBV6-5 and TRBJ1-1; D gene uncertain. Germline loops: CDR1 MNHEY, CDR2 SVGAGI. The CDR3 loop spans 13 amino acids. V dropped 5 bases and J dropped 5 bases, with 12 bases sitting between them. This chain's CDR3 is CASSPPGGTEAFF. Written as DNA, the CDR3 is TGTGCCAGCAGTCCCCCGGGAGGTACTGAAGCTTTCTTT.

The CDR3 spells CAISGLGGKQGGQFF. CDR3 nucleotide sequence: TGTGCCATCAGTGGTTTAGGGGGGAAACAGGGGGGGCAGTTCTTC. The J gene is TRBJ2-1, the V gene TRBV10-3, with 8 nucleotides matching TRBD1. CDR1 and CDR2 (germline): ENHRY, SYGVKD. V lost 4 bases to trimming and J lost 12 bases; unmatched junction nucleotides: 14. The CDR3 runs to 15 residues.

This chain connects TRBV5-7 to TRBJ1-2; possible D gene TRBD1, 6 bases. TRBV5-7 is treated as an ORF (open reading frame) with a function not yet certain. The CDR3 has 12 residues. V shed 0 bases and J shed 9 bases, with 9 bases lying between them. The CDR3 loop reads CASSLGQDRYTF. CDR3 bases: TGTGCCAGCAGCTTGGGACAGGACCGCTACACCTTC.

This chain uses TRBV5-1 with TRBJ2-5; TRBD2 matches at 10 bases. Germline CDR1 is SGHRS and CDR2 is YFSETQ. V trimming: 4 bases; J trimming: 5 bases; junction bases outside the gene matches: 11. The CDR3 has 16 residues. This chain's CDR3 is CASSPPAGGPRETQYF. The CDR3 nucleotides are TGCGCCAGCAGCCCCCCAGCGGGGGGGCCTCGGGAGACCCAGTACTTC.

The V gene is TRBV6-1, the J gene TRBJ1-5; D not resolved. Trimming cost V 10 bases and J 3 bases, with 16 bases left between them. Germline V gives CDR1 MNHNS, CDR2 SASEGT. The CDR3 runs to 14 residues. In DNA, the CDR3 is TGTGCCACTAAGGAGGCAGTCTTCAATCAGCCCCAGCATTTT. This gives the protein CATKEAVFNQPQHF.

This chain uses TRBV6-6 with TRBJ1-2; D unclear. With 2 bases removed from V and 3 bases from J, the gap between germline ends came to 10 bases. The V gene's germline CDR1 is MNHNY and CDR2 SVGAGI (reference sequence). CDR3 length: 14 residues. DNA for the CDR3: TGTGCCAGCAGTTACGCCACAGTGGACTATGGCTACACCTTC. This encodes CASSYATVDYGYTF.

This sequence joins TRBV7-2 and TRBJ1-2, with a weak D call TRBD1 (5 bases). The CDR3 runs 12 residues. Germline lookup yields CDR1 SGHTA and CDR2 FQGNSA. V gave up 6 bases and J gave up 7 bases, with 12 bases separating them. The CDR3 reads CASSTRRGGYTF. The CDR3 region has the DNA TGTGCCAGCAGTACGCGGAGGGGTGGCTACACCTTC. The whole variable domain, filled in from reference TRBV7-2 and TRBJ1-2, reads GAGVSQSPSNKVTEKGKDVELRCDPISGHTALYWYRQSLGQGLEFLIYFQGNSAPDKSGLPSDRFSAERTGGSVSTLTIQRTQQEDSAVYLCASSTRRGGYTFGSGTRLTVV.

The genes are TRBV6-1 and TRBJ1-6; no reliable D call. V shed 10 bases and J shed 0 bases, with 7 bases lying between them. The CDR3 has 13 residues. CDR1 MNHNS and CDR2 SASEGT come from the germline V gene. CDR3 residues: CATRSSYNSPLHF. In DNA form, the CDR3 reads TGTGCCACCCGGAGCTCCTATAATTCACCCCTCCACTTT.

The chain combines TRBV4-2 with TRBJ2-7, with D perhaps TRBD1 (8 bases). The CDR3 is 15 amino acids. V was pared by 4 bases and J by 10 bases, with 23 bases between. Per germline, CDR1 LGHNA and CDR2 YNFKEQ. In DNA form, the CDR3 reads TGTGCCAGCAGCCGGGAGGGGTCGGACAGGGTGGAACAGTACTTC. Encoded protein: CASSREGSDRVEQYF.

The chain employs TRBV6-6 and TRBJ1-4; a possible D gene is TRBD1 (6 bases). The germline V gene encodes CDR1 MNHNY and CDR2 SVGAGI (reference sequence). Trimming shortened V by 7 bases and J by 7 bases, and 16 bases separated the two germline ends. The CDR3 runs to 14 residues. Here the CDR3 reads CASTQQGFREKLFF. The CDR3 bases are TGTGCCAGCACTCAACAGGGTTTCCGTGAAAAACTGTTTTTT.

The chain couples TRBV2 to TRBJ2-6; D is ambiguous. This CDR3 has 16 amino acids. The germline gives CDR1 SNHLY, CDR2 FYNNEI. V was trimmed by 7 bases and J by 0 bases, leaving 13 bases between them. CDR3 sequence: CASTTPRLSGANVLTF. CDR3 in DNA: TGTGCCAGCACCACACCCAGGCTCTCTGGGGCCAACGTCCTGACTTTC.

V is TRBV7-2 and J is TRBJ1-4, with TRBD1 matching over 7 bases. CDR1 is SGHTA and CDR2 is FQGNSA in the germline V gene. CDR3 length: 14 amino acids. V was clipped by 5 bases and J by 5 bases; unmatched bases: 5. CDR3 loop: CASSPGQRNEKLFF. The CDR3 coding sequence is TGTGCCAGCAGCCCGGGACAGCGAAATGAAAAACTGTTTTTT.

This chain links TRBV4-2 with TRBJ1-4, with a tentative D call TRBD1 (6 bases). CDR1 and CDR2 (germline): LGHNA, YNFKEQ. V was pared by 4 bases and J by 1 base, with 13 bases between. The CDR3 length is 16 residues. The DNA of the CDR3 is TGTGCCAGCAGCCCCCACGGGGGGCGAACTAATGAAAAACTGTTTTTT. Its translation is CASSPHGGRTNEKLFF.

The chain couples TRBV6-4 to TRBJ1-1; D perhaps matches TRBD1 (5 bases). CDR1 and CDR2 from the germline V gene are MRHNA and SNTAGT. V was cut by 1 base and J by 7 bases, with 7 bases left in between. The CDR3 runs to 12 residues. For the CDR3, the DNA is TGTGCCAGCAGTGACTATAGGGGTGAAGCTTTCTTT. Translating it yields CASSDYRGEAFF.

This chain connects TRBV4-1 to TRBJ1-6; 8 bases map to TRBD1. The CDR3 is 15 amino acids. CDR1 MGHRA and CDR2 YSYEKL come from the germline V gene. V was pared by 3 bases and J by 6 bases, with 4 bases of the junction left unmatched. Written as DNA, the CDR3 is TGCGCCAGCAGCCAGCCCAGGGGGCGTAATTCACCCCTCCACTTT. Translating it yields CASSQPRGRNSPLHF.

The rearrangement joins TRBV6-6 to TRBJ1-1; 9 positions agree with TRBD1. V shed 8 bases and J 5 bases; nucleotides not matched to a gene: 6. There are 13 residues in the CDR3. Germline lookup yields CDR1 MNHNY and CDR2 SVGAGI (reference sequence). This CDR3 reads CASEDRGGTEAFF. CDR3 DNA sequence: TGTGCCAGCGAGGACAGGGGTGGGACTGAAGCTTTCTTT.

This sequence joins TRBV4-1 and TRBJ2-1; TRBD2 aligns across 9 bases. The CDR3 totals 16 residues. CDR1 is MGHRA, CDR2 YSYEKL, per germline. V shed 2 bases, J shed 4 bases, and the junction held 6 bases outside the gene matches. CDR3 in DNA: TGCGCCAGCAGCCAAAGCGGACTAGCGCGGTACAATGAGCAGTTCTTC. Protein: CASSQSGLARYNEQFF.

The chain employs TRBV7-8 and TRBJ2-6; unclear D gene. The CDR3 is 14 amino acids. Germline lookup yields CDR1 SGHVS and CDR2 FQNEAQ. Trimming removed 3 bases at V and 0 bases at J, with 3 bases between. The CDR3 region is CASSFSSGANVLTF. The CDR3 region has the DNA TGTGCCAGCAGCTTCAGCTCTGGGGCCAACGTCCTGACTTTC. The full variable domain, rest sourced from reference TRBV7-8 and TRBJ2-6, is GAGVSQSPRYKVAKRGQDVALRCDPISGHVSLFWYQQALGQGPEFLTYFQNEAQLDKSGLPSDRFFAERPEGSVSTLKIQRTQQEDSAVYLCASSFSSGANVLTFGAGSRLTVL.

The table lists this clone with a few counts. CDR3 nucleotides: TGTGCCAGCAGTCGGGACAACCTTAACTATGGCTACACCTTC. Translated: CASSRDNLNYGYTF. The chain couples TRBV6-6 to TRBJ1-2; TRBD1 might be the D (6 bases). CDR3 size: 14 residues. Germline values: CDR1 MNHNY, CDR2 SVGAGI (reference sequence). Trimming shortened V by 5 bases and J by 1 base, and 11 bases separated the two germline ends.

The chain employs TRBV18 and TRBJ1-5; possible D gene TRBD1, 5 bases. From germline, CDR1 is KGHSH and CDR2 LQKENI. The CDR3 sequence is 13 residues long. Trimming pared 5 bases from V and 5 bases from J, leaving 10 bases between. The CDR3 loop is CASSTQGDQPQHF. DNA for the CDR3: TGTGCCAGCTCAACCCAGGGCGATCAGCCCCAGCATTTT.